This T cell receptor beta chain is from a study of blood T cell repertoires in COVID-19. On the study more broadly: The samples span acute and convalescent COVID-19 from the United States, Italy and Spain. T cells, B-cell-depleted T cells, or PBMCs supplied cDNA or gDNA.

This CDR3 has 12 amino acids. Trimming removed 6 bases at V and 6 bases at J, with 13 bases between. CDR1 and CDR2 (germline): SGHDT, YYEEEE. In the source study's methods: Reference gene primer amplification gave nucleated cell count estimates. Profiled with immunoSEQ multiplex PCR; TCRdb holds only in-frame clones, not every one. That table gives V, J and clone size, and the DNA gave D and trimming. The data contain some 200,000 clones, about 90% of them singletons. The chain employs TRBV5-6 and TRBJ2-7; maybe TRBD1 (6 bases). The TCR was taken from a man aged 30-40 years with acute or convalescent COVID-19. The specimen sequenced was peripheral blood. The CDR3: CASINIQGEQYF. The CDR3 nucleotides are TGTGCCAGCATCAATATACAGGGCGAGCAGTACTTC.